This TCR beta chain was identified in a study of vaccination and CD4 T cells after COVID-19. Sequence data for DNA of cultured CD4+ T cells were generated by the Oncomine TCR Beta short-read assay. From the PCR reads, TCRdb called clonotypes with MiXCR, one entry per CDR3 protein. The sample contains about 15,000 distinct CDR3 sequences, 40% to 60% of which appear only once. Regarding treatment: approximately 9-day PBMC culture with coronavirus spike peptide pools or control peptides (ViraFEST assay). ViraFEST used peptide pools to expand antigen-specific T cells and subsequently sequenced their TCRs. With around 9.2 ug/ml peptide pools and about 9.6 IU/ml IL-2, PBMCs were cultured at about 2.2 million per well. A remark on this clonotype: What it binds is not known.

The CDR3 covers 13 residues. V trimming: 6 bases; J trimming: 2 bases; junction bases outside the gene matches: 4. Germline lookup yields CDR1 SGHDT and CDR2 YYEEEE. General study points: In convalescent patients, 304 of 307 vaccine-specific clones were spike mono-reactive.

The genes are TRBV5-6 and TRBJ1-1, with 7 bases matching TRBD1. The source of this sequence is a human donor who had recovered from COVID-19. The sequencing input was CD4+ T cells from blood, cultured in vitro. CDR3 sequence: CASTGQINTEAFF. The CDR3 DNA reads TGTGCCAGCACGGGACAGATTAACACTGAAGCTTTCTTT.